The rows below give T cell receptor beta chains drawn from one sample of a study of blood T cell repertoires in COVID-19. Libraries were prepared by immunoSEQ multiplex PCR; TCRdb keeps only in-frame clonotypes and omits some of them. The sample records roughly 310,000 clones, approximately 87% being singletons. The sample taken for sequencing was peripheral blood. The receptor source for this set is a young woman with COVID-19, enrolled during active disease. Both conserved end residues are part of each CDR3. A D gene is named only where the DNA matches it firmly. Clone sizes are given selectively: once, few, many, or a class where the clone is expanded.

V	size	J	D	length	DNA	CDR3
TRBV7-8	NA	TRBJ1-2	NA	12	TGTGCCAGCAGCCGCCGGACAGATGGCTACACCTTC	CASSRRTDGYTF
TRBV7-8	NA	TRBJ2-7	TRBD2	14	TGTGCCAGCAGGGCGGGAGGGCCCTCAAATGAGCAGTACTTC	CASRAGGPSNEQYF
TRBV30	NA	TRBJ1-3	NA	14	TGTGCCTCCTCCCCGTCGGGAATTGGAAACACCATATATTTT	CASSPSGIGNTIYF
TRBV5-4	few	TRBJ1-2	NA	14	TGTGCCAGCAGCCCCACCGGGACACCATATGGCTACACCTTC	CASSPTGTPYGYTF
TRBV18	NA	TRBJ1-1	NA	14	TGTGCCAGCTCACCAACAGGGTTGAACACTGAAGCTTTCTTT	CASSPTGLNTEAFF
TRBV5-1	NA	TRBJ2-7	NA	17	TGCGCCAGCAGCCGAGGCGATACAAGGAGGCCCTCCTACGAGCAGTACTTC	CASSRGDTRRPSYEQYF
TRBV6-5	NA	TRBJ1-5	NA	13	TGTGCCAGCAAGCGGGAAACGAATCAGCCCCAGCATTTT	CASKRETNQPQHF
TRBV18	NA	TRBJ1-2	TRBD1	15	TGTGCCAGCTCACCCCCGGACAGGGGGCAAGGAGGCTACACCTTC	CASSPPDRGQGGYTF
TRBV19	NA	TRBJ1-6	NA	14	TGTGCCAGCAGTCGGGGGACGGACAATTCACCCCTCCACTTT	CASSRGTDNSPLHF
TRBV5-8	NA	TRBJ1-2	NA	14	TGTGCCAGCAGCCCAAGGACAGAATTCTATGGCTACACCTTC	CASSPRTEFYGYTF
TRBV19	NA	TRBJ2-1	TRBD1	15	TGTGCCAGTAAGCAGGGGGCGAGCTCCTACAATGAGCAGTTCTTC	CASKQGASSYNEQFF
TRBV25-1	NA	TRBJ2-7	TRBD2	15	TGTGCCAGCAGGCCGACTAGCGGGAATAATTACGAGCAGTACTTC	CASRPTSGNNYEQYF
TRBV10-3	NA	TRBJ2-2	NA	13	TGTGCCATCAGGGACAGTGTGACCGGGGAGCTGTTTTTT	CAIRDSVTGELFF
TRBV20-1	NA	TRBJ1-4	NA	11	TGCAGTGCTGAGAGGGAGGAAAAACTGTTTTTT	CSAEREEKLFF
TRBV5-6	NA	TRBJ2-7	NA	16	TGTGCCAGCAGCCAGCTTGGTAGCCAGGGTCTCTACGAGCAGTACTTC	CASSQLGSQGLYEQYF
TRBV5-4	NA	TRBJ2-3	TRBD1	14	TGTGCCAGCAGCTATAACAGGGGGCCCGATACGCAGTATTTT	CASSYNRGPDTQYF
TRBV13	NA	TRBJ1-1	TRBD1	16	TGTGCCAGCAGCTTCCCGCAGGGACAGGGGGCGACTGAAGCTTTCTTT	CASSFPQGQGATEAFF
TRBV5-1	NA	TRBJ1-2	NA	13	TGCGCCAGCAGCGAGGAGGGCAGCTATGGCTACACCTTC	CASSEEGSYGYTF
TRBV19	NA	TRBJ2-2	TRBD1	19	TGTGCCAGTAGTATTGATCTCGGGACAGGGGGTAGGGAAACCGGGGAGCTGTTTTTT	CASSIDLGTGGRETGELFF
TRBV27	NA	TRBJ2-5	TRBD1	15	TGTGCCAGCAGTCAGGCACTGCGACAGGGGGAGACCCAGTACTTC	CASSQALRQGETQYF
TRBV19	NA	TRBJ2-6	TRBD1	18	TGTGCCAGTAGTCCCCCGGGACAGGCCAGCTCTGGGGCCAACGTCCTGACTTTC	CASSPPGQASSGANVLTF
TRBV12-5	NA	TRBJ2-7	TRBD1	15	TGTGCTAGTGGTTTGGGGACAGGCCCCTCCTACGAGCAGTACTTC	CASGLGTGPSYEQYF
TRBV5-4	NA	TRBJ1-2	NA	14	TGTGCCAGCAGCCCCGACAGTTATAACTATGGCTACACCTTC	CASSPDSYNYGYTF
TRBV12-5	NA	TRBJ1-1	NA	16	TGTGCTAGTGGTTTGGTACCATCGGGGGACGTGACTGAAGCTTTCTTT	CASGLVPSGDVTEAFF
TRBV7-9	NA	TRBJ1-6	NA	15	TGTGCCAGCAGCTTAGATCCCCAGGGCCATTCACCCCTCCACTTT	CASSLDPQGHSPLHF
TRBV23-1	NA	TRBJ1-2	NA	16	TGCGCCAGCAGTCAATCATGGAGCCGGATAGGGGATGGCTACACCTTC	CASSQSWSRIGDGYTF
TRBV5-6	NA	TRBJ1-1	NA	17	TGTGCCAGCAGCCGGAACAAAGGAACAGGGATTGGGACTGAAGCTTTCTTT	CASSRNKGTGIGTEAFF
TRBV6-2/TRBV6-3	NA	TRBJ2-7	TRBD2	17	TGTGCCAGCAGTTACTCTGGTTCCTCCGTCCGCGGGGGAGAGCAGTACTTC	CASSYSGSSVRGGEQYF
TRBV27	NA	TRBJ1-5	NA	12	TGTGCCAGCAGTCAGGGCCGGCAGCCCCAGCATTTT	CASSQGRQPQHF
TRBV3-1/TRBV3-2	NA	TRBJ1-2	NA	12	TGTGCCAGCAGCCGCGGGATTGATGGCTACACCTTC	CASSRGIDGYTF
TRBV15	NA	TRBJ2-2	NA	14	TGTGCCACCAGTCTGGACATGACGGGCGGGGAGCTGTTTTTT	CATSLDMTGGELFF